Each of the 18 T cell receptor beta chains below was sequenced from the same sample in a study of early T cells in non-severe SARS-CoV-2 infection. TCRdb redid the calling of the 5' RACE reads with MiXCR, one entry per CDR3 protein. The table includes roughly 32,000 distinct CDR3 sequences, about 8.2% detected once. Source material: whole blood. Every receptor here comes from an adult who was a healthcare worker with PCR-confirmed SARS-CoV-2 infection or an uninfected control (not recorded which).

This clonotype was recorded many times. J is TRBJ2-2 and V is TRBV18, with D perhaps assigned TRBD1 or TRBD2 (6 bases each). Germline V gene sequence: CDR1 KGHSH, CDR2 LQKENI. V was cut by 2 bases and J by 5 bases, with 9 bases left in between. This CDR3 contains 14 residues. For the CDR3, the DNA is TGTGCCAGCTCACCAACAGGGACTACCGGGGAGCTGTTTTTT. Translating it yields CASSPTGTTGELFF.

The gene calls are TRBV6-6 and TRBJ1-1; D gene ambiguous. Trimming removed 2 bases at V and 3 bases at J, with 10 bases between. The CDR3 extends over 14 amino acids. Germline V CDR1 and CDR2: MNHNY, SVGAGI (reference sequence). CDR3 sequence: CASSYRAGDTEAFF. The CDR3 DNA reads as TGTGCCAGCAGTTACAGGGCTGGGGACACTGAAGCTTTCTTT.

This clonotype was seen repeatedly, ten times or more. The chain couples TRBV7-6 to TRBJ2-1; D uncertain. V lost 1 base and J 4 bases, leaving 11 bases between the germline ends. This CDR3 comprises 15 residues. CDR1 is SGHVS, CDR2 FNYEAQ, per germline. The CDR3 sequence: CASSLEGSLYNEQFF. The CDR3 coding sequence is TGTGCCAGCAGCTTAGAGGGAAGCCTATACAATGAGCAGTTCTTC.

The J gene is TRBJ1-2, the V gene TRBV19, with TRBD1 matching over 8 bases. This CDR3 is 13 amino acids long. The germline V gene encodes CDR1 LNHDA and CDR2 SQIVND (reference sequence). V was pared by 5 bases and J by 7 bases, with 6 bases of the junction left unmatched. CDR3 in DNA: TGTGCCAGTAGTTTGCAGGGGGCTGCTGGCTACACCTTC. Translation: CASSLQGAAGYTF.

At least ten counts were recorded for this clonotype. CDR3 bases: TGTGCCAGTAGTTCTTTGGAAAAAGAGACCCAGTACTTC. Protein: CASSSLEKETQYF. The rearrangement uses TRBV19 and TRBJ2-5; D remains unclear. This CDR3 is built from 13 residues. CDR1 LNHDA and CDR2 SQIVND come from the germline V gene (reference sequence). The germline V and J ends were trimmed by 5 bases and 3 bases, with 10 bases remaining between them.

Judged by abundance, this clonotype is medium-sized. The CDR3 sequence: CASSWGSYEQYF. The CDR3 DNA sequence: TGTGCCAGCAGCTGGGGTAGCTACGAGCAGTACTTC. The chain uses TRBV3-1 and TRBJ2-7; no definite D call. V lost 5 bases, J lost 3 bases, and 8 bases lay in between. Per germline, CDR1 LGHDT and CDR2 YNNKEL (reference sequence). The CDR3 has 12 residues.

This clonotype has at least ten counts. J is TRBJ1-5 and V is TRBV19; no reliable D call. Germline assignment: CDR1 LNHDA and CDR2 SQIVND (reference sequence). This CDR3 contains 15 residues. The V and J ends lost 2 bases and 6 bases respectively, with 14 bases between them. The CDR3 is CASSISQEEGQPQHF. DNA of the CDR3: TGTGCCAGTAGTATAAGCCAGGAAGAGGGTCAGCCCCAGCATTTT.

Regarding this clonotype: This may be a read error: a much more frequent sequence differs by one nucleotide. This rearrangement joins TRBV20-1 to TRBJ2-4; D not certain. Per germline, CDR1 DFQATT and CDR2 SNEGSKA (reference sequence). The CDR3 consists of 11 residues. CDR3 sequence reads: CRASSSGIQYF. The CDR3 coding sequence is TGCAGAGCTAGTTCCTCTGGCATTCAGTACTTC.

This clonotype was observed at least ten times. The rearrangement uses TRBV28 and TRBJ2-7; D perhaps matches TRBD2 (6 bases). V lost 3 bases and J lost 2, with 8 bases in between. CDR3 length equals 13 residues. Germline V lookup: CDR1 MDHEN, CDR2 SYDVKM. In DNA, the CDR3 is TGTGCCAGCAGTTTGGAGGGCCCCTACGAGCAGTACTTC. Translated, it gives CASSLEGPYEQYF.

This clonotype has a count of ten or more. The chain links TRBV6-5 to TRBJ2-5; D gene uncertain. The CDR3 contains 14 residues. V lost 2 bases to trimming and J lost 5 bases, with 12 bases between them. Germline V gene data show CDR1 as MNHEY and CDR2 as SVGAGI. CDR3 sequence reads: CASSYQTPGETQYF. Here the CDR3 DNA reads TGTGCCAGCAGTTACCAGACTCCTGGGGAGACCCAGTACTTC.

This clonotype appeared many times. The gene calls are TRBV5-1 and TRBJ1-2; D not resolved. This CDR3 comprises 11 residues. Looked up from germline, CDR1 is SGHRS and CDR2 is YFSETQ. Trimming removed 5 bases at V and 8 bases at J, with 10 bases between. CDR3 bases: TGCGCCAGCAGTGAAAAAGGGGGCTACACCTTC. Protein: CASSEKGGYTF. The whole variable domain, remainder taken from reference TRBV5-1 and TRBJ1-2, is KAGVTQTPRYLIKTRGQQVTLSCSPISGHRSVSWYQQTPGQGLQFLFEYFSETQRNKGNFPGRFSGRQFSNSRSEMNVSTLELGDSALYLCASSEKGGYTFGSGTRLTVV.

This clonotype was picked up many times. The J gene is TRBJ2-7, the V gene TRBV29-1, with D possibly matching TRBD1 (5 bases). The V end was cut by 4 bases, the J end by 2 bases, with 6 bases between. The CDR3 runs to 11 residues. From germline, CDR1 is SQVTM and CDR2 ANQGSEA. The CDR3 DNA reads TGCAGCGTTGGACAGCCCTACGAGCAGTACTTC. Translation gives CSVGQPYEQYF.

This clonotype was seen at least ten times. CDR3 in amino acids: CASRRTPREAQYF. The CDR3 DNA is TGTGCAAGTCGCCGGACTCCTAGGGAGGCGCAGTATTTT. The chain combines TRBV12-2 with TRBJ2-3; the D call TRBD2 from the table was never checked on the DNA. TRBV12-2 is reported as a pseudogene. CDR3 size: 13 residues.

This clonotype has at least ten counts. V gene TRBV30 combines with J gene TRBJ1-4, with D uncertain. The V gene's germline CDR1 is GTSNPN and CDR2 SVGIG (reference sequence). The CDR3 has 15 amino acids. V shed 0 bases and J shed 7 bases, with 15 bases lying between them. The CDR3 region is CAWSVPSMMAEKLFF. In DNA, the CDR3 is TGTGCCTGGAGTGTCCCGTCCATGATGGCTGAAAAACTGTTTTTT.

In its sample, this clonotype was seen many times. The chain uses TRBV6-5 and TRBJ1-6; no definite D call. This CDR3 region has 15 residues. Germline V gives CDR1 MNHEY, CDR2 SVGAGI. The ends were cut back, 10 bases at V and 0 bases at J, with 13 bases in the middle. As DNA, the CDR3 is TGTGCCATTTCAGAATCGAGCTCCTATAATTCACCCCTCCACTTT. Its protein product is CAISESSSYNSPLHF.

This clonotype was recorded at least ten times. This chain uses TRBV18 with TRBJ1-2, with a weak D call TRBD1 (5 bases). V gave up 2 bases and J gave up 2 bases, with 9 bases separating them. Germline-derived CDR1 and CDR2 are KGHSH and LQKENI. The CDR3 sequence is 14 residues long. CDR3 sequence: CASSPTGDNYGYTF. The CDR3 DNA follows: TGTGCCAGCTCACCAACCGGGGACAACTATGGCTACACCTTC.

This clonotype was counted between two and nine times. The chain carries TRBV7-8 and TRBJ2-7, with D maybe TRBD1 (5 bases). This CDR3 has 14 residues. Germline lookup yields CDR1 SGHVS and CDR2 FQNEAQ. V lost 6 bases and J lost 7, with 19 bases in between. CDR3 bases: TGTGCCAGCAGTCTGCACAGGACCGGCCGTGAGCAGTACTTC. Residues: CASSLHRTGREQYF.

This clonotype was recorded many times. This chain connects TRBV11-3 to TRBJ2-3; a weak D match, TRBD2 (7 bases). Germline V CDR1 and CDR2: SGHNT, YENEEA. Between the trimmed V and J ends, which lost 3 bases and 1 base, there was a span of 11 bases. CDR3 length equals 15 residues. Here the CDR3 reads CASSLGRGRTDTQYF. CDR3 nucleotide sequence: TGTGCCAGCAGCTTGGGGCGGGGGCGCACAGATACGCAGTATTTT.